This T cell receptor (beta chain) was profiled in a study of radiation and T cells in renal cell carcinoma. Study outcomes and limitations: In blood, top tumor clones expanded by 2 weeks, shrinking by 4.

The germline V gene encodes CDR1 LGHNT and CDR2 FRNRAP. The V gene lost 8 bases and the J gene lost 0 bases, with 8 bases spanning the gap. This CDR3 has 13 residues. The time point was: blood 4 weeks post-SBRT, at nephrectomy. Indicated treatment: 15 Gy SBRT to primary tumor, nephrectomy 4 weeks later. Nephrectomy followed 15 Gy stereotactic body radiation by 4 weeks. The patient's renal cell carcinoma had clear cell pathology. The assay was immunoSEQ multiplex PCR, and TCRdb's table has in-frame clones only and misses some. The sample holds roughly 160,000 clones, about 87% seen once. Regarding this clone: The antigen remains undetermined.

Sequencing was performed on blood, taken from a patient whose treatment included radiotherapy and nephrectomy. The J gene is TRBJ1-5, the V gene TRBV12-5, with D possibly matching TRBD1 (6 bases). The receptor's source is a woman between 50 and 59 years old with renal cell carcinoma. CDR3 in amino acids: CASTRGSNQPQHF. Here the CDR3 DNA reads TGTGCTAGTACCAGGGGTAGCAATCAGCCCCAGCATTTT.